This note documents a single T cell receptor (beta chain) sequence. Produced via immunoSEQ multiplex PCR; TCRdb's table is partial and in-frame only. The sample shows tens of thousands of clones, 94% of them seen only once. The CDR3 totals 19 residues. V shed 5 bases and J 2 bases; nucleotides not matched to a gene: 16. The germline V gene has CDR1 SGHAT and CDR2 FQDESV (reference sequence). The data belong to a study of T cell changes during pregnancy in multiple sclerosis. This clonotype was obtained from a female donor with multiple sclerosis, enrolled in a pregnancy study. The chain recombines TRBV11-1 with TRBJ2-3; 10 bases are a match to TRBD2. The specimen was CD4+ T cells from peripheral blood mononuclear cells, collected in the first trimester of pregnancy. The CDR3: CASSGISGGSTHSTDTQYF. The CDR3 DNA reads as TGTGCCAGCAGCGGGATTAGCGGGGGGTCAACTCATTCCACAGATACGCAGTATTTT.